This T cell receptor beta chain was sequenced during a study of regulatory T cells in long-lasting Graves disease. Across the study: For a period under 3 months, newly diagnosed Graves' patients had taken antithyroid drugs. Regarding the study as a whole: Persistent cases favored TRBV28, TRBJ1-2 and TRBJ2-5. Public clonotype sharing was higher in persistent than newly diagnosed patients.

The CDR3 is made up of 15 amino acids. Germline loops: CDR1 MDHEN, CDR2 SYDVKM. Deletions cut 6 bases from V and 4 bases from J, with 18 bases between. Specified time point: newly diagnosed GD, antithyroid drugs for less than 3 months. With RNA extracted from PBMCs as input, the TCR library was made. In its sample, this clonotype was seen many times. Antigen specificity is unknown. In building TCR beta libraries, iRepertoire HTBI primers were used together with Arm-PCR of CDR3 regions. TCRdb called the multiplex PCR reads again in MiXCR, with one record for every CDR3 protein. The sample contains roughly 360,000 distinct CDR3 sequences, about 10% of which appear only once. These same data were also listed under a study on T cells in Graves' hyperthyroidism and ophthalmopathy.

This chain uses TRBV28 with TRBJ2-5; tentatively, D is TRBD2 (5 bases). This TCR was sampled from a woman aged 18-35 years with Graves disease. This sample comprised peripheral blood mononuclear cells (PBMCs), obtained at new diagnosis, from a patient treated with antithyroid drugs. The CDR3 region is CASSSSASIGETQYF. The CDR3 DNA reads TGTGCCAGCAGCTCATCGGCTAGCATCGGAGAGACCCAGTACTTC.